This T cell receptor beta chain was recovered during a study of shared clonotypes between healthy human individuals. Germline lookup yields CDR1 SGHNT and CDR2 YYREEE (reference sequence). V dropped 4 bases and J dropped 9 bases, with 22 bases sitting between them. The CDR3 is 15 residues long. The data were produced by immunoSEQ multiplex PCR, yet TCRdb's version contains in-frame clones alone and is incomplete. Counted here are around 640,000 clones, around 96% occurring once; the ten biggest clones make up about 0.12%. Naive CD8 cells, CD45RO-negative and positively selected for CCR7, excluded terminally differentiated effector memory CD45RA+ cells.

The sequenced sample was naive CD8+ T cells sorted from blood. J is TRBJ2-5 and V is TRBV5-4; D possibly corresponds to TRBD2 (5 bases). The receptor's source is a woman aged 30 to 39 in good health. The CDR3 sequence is CASSQDGLGIGAQYF. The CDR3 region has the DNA TGTGCCAGCAGCCAAGACGGACTTGGCATTGGGGCCCAGTACTTC.